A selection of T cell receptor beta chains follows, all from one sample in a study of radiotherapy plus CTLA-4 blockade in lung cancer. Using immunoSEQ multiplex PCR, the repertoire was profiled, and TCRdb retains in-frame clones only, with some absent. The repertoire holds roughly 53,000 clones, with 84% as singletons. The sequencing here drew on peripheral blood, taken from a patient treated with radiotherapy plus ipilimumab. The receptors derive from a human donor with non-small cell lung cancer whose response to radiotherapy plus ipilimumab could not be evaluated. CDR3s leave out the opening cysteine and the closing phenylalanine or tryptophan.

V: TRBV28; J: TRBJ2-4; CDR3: ASSLTGTGNIQY
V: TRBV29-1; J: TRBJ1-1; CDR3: SVGAGARTEAF
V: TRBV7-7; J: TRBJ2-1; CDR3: ASSLTHRGDEQF
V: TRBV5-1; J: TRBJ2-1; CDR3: ASGRGPNNEQF
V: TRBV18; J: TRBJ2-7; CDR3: ASSPEPNTGYYEQY
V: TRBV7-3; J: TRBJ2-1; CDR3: ASSFSITGYNEQF
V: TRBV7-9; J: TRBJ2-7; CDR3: ASSLSQGAVEQY
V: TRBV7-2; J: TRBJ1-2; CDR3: ASTGGTVNNYGYT
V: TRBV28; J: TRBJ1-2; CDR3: ASSLITTNYGYT
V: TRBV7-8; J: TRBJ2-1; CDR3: ASRARLARNEQF
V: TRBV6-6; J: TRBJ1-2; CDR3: ASQTGDHGYT
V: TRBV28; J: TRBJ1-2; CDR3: ASRTGVDGYT
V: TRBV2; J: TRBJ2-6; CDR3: ASSPLSGANVLT
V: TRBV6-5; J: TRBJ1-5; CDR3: ASATGRDQPQH
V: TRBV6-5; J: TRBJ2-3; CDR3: ASSYSGLTDTQY
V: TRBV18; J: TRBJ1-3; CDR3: ASSPVGGRNTIY
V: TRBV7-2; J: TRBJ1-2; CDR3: ASSLSVASSGYT
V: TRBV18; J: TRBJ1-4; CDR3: ASSFQGGEKLF
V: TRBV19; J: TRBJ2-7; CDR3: ASSYSTSYEQY
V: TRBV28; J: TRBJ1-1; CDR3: ASSKGGGTEAF
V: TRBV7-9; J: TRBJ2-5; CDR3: ASSAHRRLAIQETQY
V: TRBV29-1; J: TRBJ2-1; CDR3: SVPSTVNEQF
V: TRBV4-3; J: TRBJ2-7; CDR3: ASSQDTGQGVDEQY
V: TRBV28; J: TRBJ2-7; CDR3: ASSSGQEIYEQY
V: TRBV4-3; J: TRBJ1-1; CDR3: ASSQVKDKNTEAF
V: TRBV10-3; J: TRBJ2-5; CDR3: AISGQRETQY
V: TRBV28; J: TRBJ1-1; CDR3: ASSVSGVRDTEAF
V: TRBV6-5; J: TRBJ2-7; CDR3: ASSYLGESYEQY
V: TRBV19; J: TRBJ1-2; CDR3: ASSKEGPYGYT
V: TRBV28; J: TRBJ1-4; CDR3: ASRTGGASEKLF
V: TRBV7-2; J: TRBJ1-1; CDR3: ASSILPQAEAF
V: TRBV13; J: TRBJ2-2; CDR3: ASALHTGDWTGELF
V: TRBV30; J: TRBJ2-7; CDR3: ASRSLRSPVYEQY
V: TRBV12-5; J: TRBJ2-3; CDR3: ASGLVLGTRDPDTQY
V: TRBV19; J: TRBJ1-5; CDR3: ASSRGDDQPQH
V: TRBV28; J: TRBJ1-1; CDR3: ASSEGGNLRSMNTEAF
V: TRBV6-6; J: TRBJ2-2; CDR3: ASSLPGNTGELF
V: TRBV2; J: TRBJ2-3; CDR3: ASNPAGGVDTQY
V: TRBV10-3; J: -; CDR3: AISESVGGYEQY
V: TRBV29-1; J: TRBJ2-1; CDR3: SLYGVLGPYNEQF